This passage covers 8 T cell receptor beta chains from one sample sequenced in a study of blood T cell repertoires in COVID-19. Data came from immunoSEQ multiplex PCR; TCRdb stores just in-frame clones and leaves some out. The profile shows around 100,000 clones, around 87% of them singletons. Sequencing used peripheral blood. The receptor source for this set is a woman over 75 with acute or convalescent COVID-19.

This chain links TRBV2 with TRBJ1-1; D call uncertain. V was shortened by 4 bases and J by 0 bases, with 6 bases between the two germline ends. The CDR3 is 13 residues long. The germline V gene encodes CDR1 SNHLY and CDR2 FYNNEI. CDR3 in amino acids: CASSGEMNTEAFF. The CDR3, as DNA: TGTGCCAGCAGTGGGGAGATGAACACTGAAGCTTTCTTT.

This clone has just one count. The V call is TRBV5-1, the J call TRBJ2-3, with TRBD2 identical over 13 bases. Germline V gene lookup returns CDR1 SGHRS and CDR2 YFSETQ. The CDR3 runs to 14 residues. The V gene end was trimmed by 4 bases and the J gene end by 7 bases; junction bases not matched to a gene: 3. The CDR3 protein is CASSNGTSGNTQYF. DNA of the CDR3: TGCGCCAGCAGCAACGGGACTAGCGGGAATACGCAGTATTTT.

The chain has TRBV19 and TRBJ2-7, with D possibly matching TRBD2 (5 bases). Germline-derived CDR1 and CDR2 are LNHDA and SQIVND (reference sequence). V was trimmed by 5 bases and J by 7 bases, leaving 9 bases between them. This CDR3 is built from 11 residues. The DNA of the CDR3 is TGTGCCAGTAGTGACCGCGGGGAGCAGTACTTC. Translation gives CASSDRGEQYF.

The CDR3 is CASSRSGGREQFF. As DNA, the CDR3 is TGTGCCAGCAGCAGGAGCGGGGGGCGCGAGCAGTTCTTC. The V and J genes are TRBV14 and TRBJ2-1, with 9 bases matching TRBD2. From germline, CDR1 is SGHDN and CDR2 FVKESK. This CDR3 comprises 13 residues. V was pared by 5 bases and J by 10 bases, with 6 bases of the junction left unmatched.

The V gene is TRBV13, the J gene TRBJ1-3; 8 bases are shared with TRBD1. V shed 0 bases and J 3 bases; nucleotides not matched to a gene: 4. Per germline, CDR1 PRHDT and CDR2 FYEKMQ (reference sequence). This CDR3 is built from 16 residues. CDR3 nucleotides: TGTGCCAGCAGCTTAGGGCAGGGGGCGTATGGAAACACCATATATTTT. Translation: CASSLGQGAYGNTIYF.

The rearrangement links TRBV5-1 to TRBJ2-6, with 7 bases that match TRBD1. The germline gives CDR1 SGHRS, CDR2 YFSETQ. The CDR3 consists of 21 residues. V dropped 0 bases and J dropped 1; count of bases not matched to a gene: 16. CDR3 loop: CASSLGVITGVTDSGANVLTF. In DNA form, the CDR3 reads TGCGCCAGCAGCTTGGGGGTAATAACAGGGGTCACTGATTCTGGGGCCAACGTCCTGACTTTC. Supplemented by reference TRBV5-1 and TRBJ2-6, the full variable domain reads KAGVTQTPRYLIKTRGQQVTLSCSPISGHRSVSWYQQTPGQGLQFLFEYFSETQRNKGNFPGRFSGRQFSNSRSEMNVSTLELGDSALYLCASSLGVITGVTDSGANVLTFGAGSRLTVL.

This chain links TRBV2 with TRBJ1-2, with TRBD1 as a possible D gene (5 bases). The CDR3 is 14 residues long. Germline V gives CDR1 SNHLY, CDR2 FYNNEI. V was trimmed by 2 bases and J by 2 bases, leaving 9 bases between them. In DNA, the CDR3 is TGTGCCAGCAGTGAACAGGGCCCGAACTATGGCTACACCTTC. This codes for CASSEQGPNYGYTF.

The chain links TRBV18 to TRBJ2-7, with TRBD1 matching over 9 bases. This CDR3 has 17 amino acids. CDR1 is KGHSH and CDR2 is LQKENI in the germline V gene. V shed 8 bases, J shed 0 bases, and the junction held 14 bases outside the gene matches. CDR3 DNA: TGTGCCAGCCAGGGGCCGGGACAGGGTTTGAGCTCCTACGAGCAGTACTTC. It specifies CASQGPGQGLSSYEQYF. The full variable domain, completed using reference TRBV18 and TRBJ2-7, is NAGVMQNPRHLVRRRGQEARLRCSPMKGHSHVYWYRQLPEEGLKFMVYLQKENIIDESGMPKERFSAEFPKEGPSILRIQQVVRGDSAAYFCASQGPGQGLSSYEQYFGPGTRLTVT.